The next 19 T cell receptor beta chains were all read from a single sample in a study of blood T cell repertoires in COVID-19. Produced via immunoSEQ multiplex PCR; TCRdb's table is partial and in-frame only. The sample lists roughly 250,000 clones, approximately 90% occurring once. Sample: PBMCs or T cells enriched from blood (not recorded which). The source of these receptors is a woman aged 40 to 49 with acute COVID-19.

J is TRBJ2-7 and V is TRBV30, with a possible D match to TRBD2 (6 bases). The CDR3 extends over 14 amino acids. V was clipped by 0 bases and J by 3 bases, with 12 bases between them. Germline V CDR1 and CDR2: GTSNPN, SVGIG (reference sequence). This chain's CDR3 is CAWSVLETSYEQYF. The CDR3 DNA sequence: TGTGCCTGGAGTGTACTCGAGACTAGCTACGAGCAGTACTTC.

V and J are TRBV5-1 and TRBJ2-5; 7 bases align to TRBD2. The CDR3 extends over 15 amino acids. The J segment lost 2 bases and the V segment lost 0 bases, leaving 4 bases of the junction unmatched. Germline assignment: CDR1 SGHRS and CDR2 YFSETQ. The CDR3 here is CASSLAPRGQETQYF. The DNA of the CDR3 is TGCGCCAGCAGCTTGGCCCCGCGGGGGCAAGAGACCCAGTACTTC.

The DNA for the CDR3 is TGTGCCACCAGTGACAATTACGACATTAACAGGGGGTATTCTTGGGGAATCAATGAGCAGTTCTTC. It translates to CATSDNYDINRGYSWGINEQFF. The chain employs TRBV24-1 and TRBJ2-1, with TRBD1 matching 8 bases. The length of the CDR3 is 22 residues. Germline V gene lookup returns CDR1 KGHDR and CDR2 SFDVKD. Losses at the gene ends were 4 bases for V and 6 bases for J; bases not matched to a gene: 28.

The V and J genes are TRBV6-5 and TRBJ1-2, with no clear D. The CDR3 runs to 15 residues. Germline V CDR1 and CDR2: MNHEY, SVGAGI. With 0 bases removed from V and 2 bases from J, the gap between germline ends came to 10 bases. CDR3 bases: TGTGCCAGCAGTTACTCGGCTAGCTCAAACTATGGCTACACCTTC. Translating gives CASSYSASSNYGYTF.

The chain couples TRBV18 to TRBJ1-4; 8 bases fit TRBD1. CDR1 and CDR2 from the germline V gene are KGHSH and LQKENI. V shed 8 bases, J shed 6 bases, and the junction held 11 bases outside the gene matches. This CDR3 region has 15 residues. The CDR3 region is CASRLPGGGYEKLFF. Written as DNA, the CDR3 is TGTGCCAGCCGCCTCCCAGGGGGCGGTTATGAAAAACTGTTTTTT.

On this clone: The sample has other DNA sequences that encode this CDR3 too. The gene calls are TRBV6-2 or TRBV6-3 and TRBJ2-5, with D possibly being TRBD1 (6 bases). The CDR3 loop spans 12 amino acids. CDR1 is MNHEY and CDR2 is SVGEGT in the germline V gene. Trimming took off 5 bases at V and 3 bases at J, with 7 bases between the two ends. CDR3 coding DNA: TGTGCCAGCAGTCGGACAGAAGAGACCCAGTACTTC. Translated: CASSRTEETQYF.

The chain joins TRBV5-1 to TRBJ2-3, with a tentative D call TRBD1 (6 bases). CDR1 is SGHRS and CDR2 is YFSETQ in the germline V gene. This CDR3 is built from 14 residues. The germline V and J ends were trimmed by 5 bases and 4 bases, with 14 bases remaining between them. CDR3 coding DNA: TGCGCCAGCAGTTTCGGCGGACAGCCAGATACGCAGTATTTT. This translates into CASSFGGQPDTQYF.

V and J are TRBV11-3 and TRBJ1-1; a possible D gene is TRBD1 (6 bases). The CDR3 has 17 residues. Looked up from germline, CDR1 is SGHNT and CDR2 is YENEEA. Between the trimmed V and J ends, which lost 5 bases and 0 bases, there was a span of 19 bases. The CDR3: CASSRRQESFMNTEAFF. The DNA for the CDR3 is TGTGCCAGCAGCCGAAGACAGGAGTCCTTCATGAACACTGAAGCTTTCTTT.

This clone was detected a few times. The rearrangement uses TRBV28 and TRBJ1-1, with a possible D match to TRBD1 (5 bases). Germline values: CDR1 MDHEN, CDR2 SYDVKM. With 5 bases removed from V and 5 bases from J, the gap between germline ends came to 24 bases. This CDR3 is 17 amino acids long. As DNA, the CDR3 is TGTGCCAGCAGTCGGGTATTCCGACAGAGCACCAAGACTGAAGCTTTCTTT. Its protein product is CASSRVFRQSTKTEAFF.

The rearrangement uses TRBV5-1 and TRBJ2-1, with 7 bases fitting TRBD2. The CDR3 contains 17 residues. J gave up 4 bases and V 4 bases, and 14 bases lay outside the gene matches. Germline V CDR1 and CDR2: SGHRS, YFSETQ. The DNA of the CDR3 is TGCGCCAGCAGCCCTGGCATGGGGGGAGGGCCTTACAATGAGCAGTTCTTC. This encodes CASSPGMGGGPYNEQFF.

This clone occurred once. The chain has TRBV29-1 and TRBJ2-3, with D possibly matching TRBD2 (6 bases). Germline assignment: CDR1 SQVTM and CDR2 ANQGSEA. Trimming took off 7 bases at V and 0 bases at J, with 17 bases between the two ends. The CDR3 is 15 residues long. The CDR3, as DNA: TGCAGCGGAGGAACGGGGCTAGCGAGCACAGATACGCAGTATTTT. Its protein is CSGGTGLASTDTQYF.

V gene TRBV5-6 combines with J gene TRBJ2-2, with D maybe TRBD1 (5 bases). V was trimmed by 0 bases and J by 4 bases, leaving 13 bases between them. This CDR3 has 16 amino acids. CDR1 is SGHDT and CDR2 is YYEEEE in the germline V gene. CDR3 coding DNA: TGTGCCAGCAGCTTGGATCCGGACATACTCACCGGGGAGCTGTTTTTT. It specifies CASSLDPDILTGELFF. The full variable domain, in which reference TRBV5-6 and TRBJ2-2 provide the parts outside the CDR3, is DAGVTQSPTHLIKTRGQQVTLRCSPKSGHDTVSWYQQALGQGPQFIFQYYEEEERQRGNFPDRFSGHQFPNYSSELNVNALLLGDSALYLCASSLDPDILTGELFFGEGSRLTVL.

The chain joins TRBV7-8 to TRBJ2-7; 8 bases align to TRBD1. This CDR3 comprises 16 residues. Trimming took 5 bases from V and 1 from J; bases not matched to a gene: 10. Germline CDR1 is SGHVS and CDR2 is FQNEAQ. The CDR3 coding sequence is TGTGCCAGCAGCCCCTATGTAGGACAGGGTTCCTACGAGCAGTACTTC. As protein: CASSPYVGQGSYEQYF.

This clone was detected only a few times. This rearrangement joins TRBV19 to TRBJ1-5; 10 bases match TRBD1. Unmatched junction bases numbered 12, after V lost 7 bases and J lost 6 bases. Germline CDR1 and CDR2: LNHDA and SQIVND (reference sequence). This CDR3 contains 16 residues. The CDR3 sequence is CASKRRQGADSQPQHF. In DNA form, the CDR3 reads TGTGCCAGTAAGAGGAGACAGGGGGCGGATAGTCAGCCCCAGCATTTT.

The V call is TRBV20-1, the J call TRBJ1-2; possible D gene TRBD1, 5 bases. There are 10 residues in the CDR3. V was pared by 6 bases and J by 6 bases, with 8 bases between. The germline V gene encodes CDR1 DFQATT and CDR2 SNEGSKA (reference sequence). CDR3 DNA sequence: TGCAGTGCATTCAGGGATGGCTACACCTTC. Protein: CSAFRDGYTF.

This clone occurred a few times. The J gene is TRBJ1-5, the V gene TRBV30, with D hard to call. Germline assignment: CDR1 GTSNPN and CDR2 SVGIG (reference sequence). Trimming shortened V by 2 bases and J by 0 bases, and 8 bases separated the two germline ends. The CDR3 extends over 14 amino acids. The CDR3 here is CAWSHLVSNQPQHF. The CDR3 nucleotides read TGTGCCTGGAGTCATTTAGTTAGCAATCAGCCCCAGCATTTT.

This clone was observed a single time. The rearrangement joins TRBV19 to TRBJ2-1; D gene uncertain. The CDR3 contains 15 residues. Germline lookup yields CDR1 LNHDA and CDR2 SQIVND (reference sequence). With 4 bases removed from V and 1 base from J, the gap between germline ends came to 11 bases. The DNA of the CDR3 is TGTGCCAGTAGTAAGGCACAGATTTCCTACAATGAGCAGTTCTTC. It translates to CASSKAQISYNEQFF.

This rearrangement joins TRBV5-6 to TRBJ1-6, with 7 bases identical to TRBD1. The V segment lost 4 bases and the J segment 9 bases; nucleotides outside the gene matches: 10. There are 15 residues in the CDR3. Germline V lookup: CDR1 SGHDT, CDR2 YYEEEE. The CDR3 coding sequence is TGTGCCAGCAGCGGGTGGGACAGCGGAATTTCACCCCTCCACTTT. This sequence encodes CASSGWDSGISPLHF.

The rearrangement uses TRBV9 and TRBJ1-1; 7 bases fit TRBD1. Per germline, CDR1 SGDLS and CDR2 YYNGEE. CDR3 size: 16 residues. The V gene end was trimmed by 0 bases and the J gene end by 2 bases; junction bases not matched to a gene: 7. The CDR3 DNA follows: TGTGCCAGCAGCGTAGATCCAGGGGGTTCCAACACTGAAGCTTTCTTT. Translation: CASSVDPGGSNTEAFF.